Sequencing of this T cell receptor beta chain was carried out in a study of cytomegalovirus exposure and HLA in healthy donors. Overall study findings and caveats: Altogether, around 160 TCR beta chains were recorded as cytomegalovirus-associated. Highest at DRB1 and lowest at HLA-C, TCR association rates differed among HLA loci in a later analysis.

To note about this clone: Its antigen is currently unknown.

PCR used 60 Vbeta primers and 13 Jbeta primers. Data came from immunoSEQ multiplex PCR; TCRdb stores just in-frame clones and leaves some out. Of more than 150,000 clones detected, 70% to 85% appear once; the ten largest clones hold 1.4%. The CDR3 covers 13 residues. In germline, CDR1 is SGHNT, CDR2 YENEEA. The V and J ends lost 5 bases and 1 base respectively, with 7 bases between them. The source is a male donor in good health and CMV-seronegative. The specimen was PBMCs. The J gene is TRBJ2-3, the V gene TRBV11-3, with a tentative D call TRBD2 (5 bases). Here the CDR3 DNA reads TGTGCCAGCAGCCGCGGGCGCACAGATACGCAGTATTTT. Protein product: CASSRGRTDTQYF. Based on the CDR3 plus reference TRBV11-3 and TRBJ2-3, the full variable domain is EAGVVQSPRYKIIEKKQPVAFWCNPISGHNTLYWYLQNLGQGPELLIRYENEEAVDDSQLPKDRFSAERLKGVDSTLKIQPAELGDSAVYLCASSRGRTDTQYFGPGTRLTVL.